This TCR beta chain is drawn from a study of vaccination and CD4 T cells after COVID-19. The CDR3 contains 15 residues. V dropped 4 bases and J dropped 1 base, with 14 bases sitting between them. The V gene's germline CDR1 is SGHNT and CDR2 YYREEE (reference sequence). Cultured CD4+ T cell DNA underwent sequencing with the Oncomine TCR Beta short-read assay. TCRdb reprocessed the PCR reads with MiXCR, giving one entry per CDR3 protein. There are some 5,400 distinct CDR3 sequences in the sample; approximately 40% occur only once, and 40% to 50% lies in the top ten. Indicated treatment: 10-day PBMC culture with coronavirus spike peptide pools or control peptides (ViraFEST assay). It was before the COVID-19 pandemic (2011-2018) that the unexposed donor's CD4+ T cells were collected. This clonotype was counted a few times. Antigen unknown.

This clonotype was obtained from a human donor in good health. The specimen was CD4+ T cells from blood, cultured in vitro. This rearrangement joins TRBV5-4 to TRBJ1-2; D is perhaps TRBD1 (5 bases). CDR3 nucleotides: TGTGCCAGCAGCCTCCCCGGGGCGGATAACTATGGCTACACCTTC. Residues: CASSLPGADNYGYTF.